This T cell receptor beta chain was obtained from a study of blood T cell repertoires in COVID-19. Study at large: Acute-phase and convalescent COVID-19 samples originated in the United States, Italy and Spain.

The V gene lost 6 bases and the J gene lost 6 bases, with 18 bases spanning the gap. Looked up from germline, CDR1 is ENHRY and CDR2 is SYGVKD. CDR3 size: 15 residues. Per the original methods: Quantification of nucleated cells was approximated via reference gene primer amplification. Sequencing was performed with immunoSEQ multiplex PCR; in TCRdb, only in-frame clones are kept and a portion is missing. The V and J calls and the clone size are those of that table, but D and trimming were determined from the DNA. The sample lists around 37,000 clones; around 90% were seen once. The sequence was obtained from a man in his forties or fifties with active or convalescent COVID-19. This chain joins TRBV10-3 and TRBJ2-1; a possible D gene is TRBD2 (6 bases). The sequenced sample was peripheral blood. This CDR3 is CAIRGLPLGGNEQFF. The CDR3 DNA is TGTGCCATCAGGGGGTTACCCCTCGGGGGCAATGAGCAGTTCTTC.